This TCR delta chain was recorded in a study of gamma-delta chains in newborns, infants, children. Study information: Microbial exposure reportedly drives polyclonal innate γδ T cell expansion after birth.

TCRdb processed the reads again with the CATT caller. In the table there are more than 14,000 delta-chain clones, roughly 7% of which are singletons. V shed 1 base, J shed 1 base, and the junction held 4 bases outside the gene matches. This CDR3 is built from 18 residues. Germline V gene data show CDR1 as GEAIGNYY and CDR2 as EKD. This clone was detected only a few times. This same CDR3 is encoded by further DNA sequences in the sample. Sequenced input: blood. This chain links TRDV2 with TRDJ3; TRDD3 aligns across 9 bases. The source of this sequence is a child who was a newborn, infant or young child, either healthy, febrile or measles-vaccinated (not recorded which). The CDR3 loop reads CACDTYWGTSWDTRQMFF. CDR3 DNA sequence: TGTGCCTGTGACACGTACTGGGGGACATCCTGGGACACCCGACAGATGTTTTTC.